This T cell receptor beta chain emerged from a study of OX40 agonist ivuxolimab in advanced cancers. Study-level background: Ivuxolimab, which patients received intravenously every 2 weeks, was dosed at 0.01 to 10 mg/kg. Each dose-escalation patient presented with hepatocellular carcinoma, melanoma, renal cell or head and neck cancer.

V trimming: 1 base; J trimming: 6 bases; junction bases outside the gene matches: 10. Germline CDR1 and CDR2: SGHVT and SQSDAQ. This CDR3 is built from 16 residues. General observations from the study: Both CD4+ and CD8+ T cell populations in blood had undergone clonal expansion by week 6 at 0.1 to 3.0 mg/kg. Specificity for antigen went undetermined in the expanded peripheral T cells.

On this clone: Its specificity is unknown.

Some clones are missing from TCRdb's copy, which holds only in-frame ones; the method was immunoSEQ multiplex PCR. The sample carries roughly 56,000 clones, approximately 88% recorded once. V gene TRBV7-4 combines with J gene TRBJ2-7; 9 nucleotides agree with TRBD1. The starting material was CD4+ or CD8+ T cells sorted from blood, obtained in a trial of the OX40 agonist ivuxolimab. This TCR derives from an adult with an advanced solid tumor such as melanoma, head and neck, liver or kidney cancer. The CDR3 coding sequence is TGTGCCAGCAGCTTAGTCCCGGGACAGGGTTTAGGCGAGCAGTACTTC. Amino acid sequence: CASSLVPGQGLGEQYF.